A selection of T cell receptor beta chains follows, all from one sample in a study of control samples from healthy donors and cancer patients. Sequencing used immunoSEQ multiplex PCR; TCRdb keeps in-frame clones, though not all of them. The sample records some 97,000 clones, less than 90% being singletons. Material for sequencing was blood. The receptor set was obtained from a woman aged 45-65 years in good health. CDR3s include the opening cysteine and the closing phenylalanine or tryptophan. D genes are given only for firm matches. Size is stated for part of the rows, as once, few or many counts, or as a class when the clone is expanded.

V	J	size	D	CDR3	DNA
TRBV6-5	TRBJ2-7	NA	TRBD1	CASSTDRGPYEQYF	TGTGCCAGCAGTACCGACAGGGGTCCCTACGAGCAGTACTTC
TRBV19	TRBJ2-1	NA	TRBD2	CASSIASGRASYNEQFF	TGTGCCAGTAGTATAGCTAGCGGGAGGGCCTCCTACAATGAGCAGTTCTTC
TRBV4-1	TRBJ2-7	once	TRBD2	CASSQAWASGNYEQYF	TGCGCCAGCAGCCAAGCGTGGGCTAGCGGGAACTACGAGCAGTACTTC
TRBV9	TRBJ2-1	NA	TRBD2	CASSALAGGYNEQFF	TGTGCCAGCAGCGCGCTAGCGGGGGGATACAATGAGCAGTTCTTC
TRBV19	TRBJ1-1	NA	TRBD1	CASSRLGQGAKYTEAFF	TGTGCCAGTAGTAGGCTCGGACAGGGGGCGAAGTACACTGAAGCTTTCTTT
TRBV19	TRBJ1-1	NA	NA	CASSVTEGLSGFF	TGTGCCAGTAGTGTGACGGAGGGGCTTTCTGGCTTCTTT
TRBV9	TRBJ2-1	NA	TRBD2	CASSVVTSGPPYNEQFF	TGTGCCAGCAGCGTAGTGACTAGCGGTCCTCCCTACAATGAGCAGTTCTTC
TRBV7-2	TRBJ2-5	NA	TRBD2	CASSLRLAGGKETQYF	TGTGCCAGCAGCTTAAGACTAGCGGGGGGCAAAGAGACCCAGTACTTC
TRBV27	TRBJ1-3	NA	NA	CASKFLAGNTIYF	TGTGCCAGCAAGTTTCTAGCCGGAAACACCATATATTTT
TRBV7-9	TRBJ1-1	NA	NA	CASSLVRPSGVLRAEAFF	TGTGCCAGCAGCTTAGTTAGGCCTTCGGGGGTTCTAAGGGCTGAAGCTTTCTTT
TRBV7-8	TRBJ1-2	NA	TRBD1	CASSLSGTGGGLNYGYTF	TGTGCCAGCAGCTTGTCCGGGACAGGGGGCGGTCTAAACTATGGCTACACCTTC
TRBV6-6	TRBJ1-5	NA	NA	CASSYFSSYQPQHF	TGTGCCAGCAGTTACTTCAGCTCCTATCAGCCCCAGCATTTT
TRBV25-1	TRBJ2-1	NA	NA	CASSEPSRYNEQFF	TGTGCCAGCAGTGAACCTAGCCGATACAATGAGCAGTTCTTC
TRBV9	TRBJ2-3	NA	TRBD2	CASSQLAGNTDTQYF	TGTGCCAGCAGTCAACTAGCGGGAAACACAGATACGCAGTATTTT
TRBV29-1	TRBJ2-3	NA	TRBD2	CSVAALAGVTPDTQYF	TGCAGCGTTGCAGCACTAGCGGGGGTGACCCCAGATACGCAGTATTTT
TRBV5-4	TRBJ2-1	few	NA	CASSYPWGQFF	TGTGCCAGCAGCTATCCATGGGGGCAGTTCTTC
TRBV5-1	TRBJ2-2	NA	NA	CASSTWTANTGELFF	TGCGCCAGCAGCACCTGGACAGCGAACACCGGGGAGCTGTTTTTT
TRBV6-6	TRBJ1-5	NA	TRBD1	CASSSGTGDNQPQHF	TGTGCCAGCAGTTCCGGGACAGGGGACAATCAGCCCCAGCATTTT
TRBV2	TRBJ1-1	NA	NA	CASSGWGTNTEAFF	TGTGCCAGCAGTGGCTGGGGGACCAACACTGAAGCTTTCTTT
TRBV19	TRBJ1-2	NA	NA	CASTWQGRWGEDGYTF	TGTGCCAGTACTTGGCAGGGGCGGTGGGGAGAGGATGGCTACACCTTC
TRBV12-3/TRBV12-4	TRBJ2-1	once	NA	CASSWDEQFF	TGTGCCAGCAGTTGGGATGAGCAGTTCTTC
TRBV9	TRBJ2-1	NA	TRBD2	CASSVEVGGVSYNEQFF	TGTGCCAGCAGCGTAGAAGTGGGAGGGGTCTCCTACAATGAGCAGTTCTTC
TRBV25-1	TRBJ1-2	NA	NA	CASSLGSPYGYTF	TGTGCCAGCAGTTTAGGGTCCCCCTATGGCTACACCTTC
TRBV28	TRBJ1-2	few	NA	CASSGTGTNYGYTF	TGTGCCAGCAGCGGAACCGGGACAAACTATGGCTACACCTTC
TRBV4-3	TRBJ1-6	NA	TRBD1	CASSQDWGDSPLHF	TGCGCCAGCAGCCAAGATTGGGGGGACAGCCCCCTCCACTTT
TRBV11-2	TRBJ2-1	once	NA	CASSLDPRGREGRFYNEQFF	TGTGCCAGCAGCTTAGATCCCAGGGGGCGGGAGGGCCGCTTTTACAATGAGCAGTTCTTC
TRBV6-2/TRBV6-3	TRBJ2-1	NA	NA	CASSYLPSANEQFF	TGTGCCAGCAGTTACCTCCCTAGTGCGAATGAGCAGTTCTTC
TRBV7-9	TRBJ1-5	NA	NA	CASSFGQSNRPQHF	TGTGCCAGCAGCTTCGGACAGTCTAATCGGCCCCAGCATTTT
TRBV5-6	TRBJ2-4	NA	NA	CASSPAGSNYIQYF	TGTGCCAGCAGCCCCGCCGGGTCAAACTACATTCAGTACTTC
TRBV2	TRBJ2-7	NA	TRBD1	CVTTGGWTYEQYF	TGTGTCACTACAGGGGGCTGGACCTACGAGCAGTACTTC
TRBV4-1	TRBJ2-2	NA	TRBD2	CASSQGGAGGSDTGELFF	TGCGCCAGCAGCCAAGGCGGAGCGGGAGGATCGGACACCGGGGAGCTGTTTTTT
TRBV7-3	TRBJ2-3	NA	NA	CASSPLGGWEAASTDTQYF	TGTGCCAGCAGCCCACTCGGAGGGTGGGAGGCGGCTAGCACAGATACGCAGTATTTT
TRBV5-1	TRBJ2-2	once	TRBD2	CASSRTSGELFF	TGCGCCAGCAGCAGGACTAGCGGGGAGCTGTTTTTT
TRBV5-5	TRBJ2-6	NA	NA	CASSPNLSRANVLTF	TGTGCCAGCAGCCCAAACTTGTCTCGGGCCAACGTCCTGACTTTC
TRBV7-9	TRBJ2-3	NA	NA	CASRLVQGADTQYF	TGTGCCAGCAGACTTGTACAGGGTGCAGATACGCAGTATTTT
TRBV11-2	TRBJ1-4	NA	TRBD1	CASSYPTGGTNEKLFF	TGTGCCAGCAGCTACCCCACAGGGGGGACTAATGAAAAACTGTTTTTT